What follows is one TCR beta chain and its context. Its target is not known. Sequencing was performed with immunoSEQ multiplex PCR; in TCRdb, only in-frame clones are kept and a portion is missing. The sample includes roughly 45,000 clones, around three quarters of them seen just once. The CDR3 extends over 14 amino acids. J was trimmed by 1 base and V by 5 bases; bases with no gene match: 3. The germline CDR1 and CDR2 sequences are SGHNT and YENEEA. Expansion with viral peptide pools was applied to antigen-specific CD4+ T cells by the ViraFEST assay prior to sequencing. Between days 10 and 11 of culture, CD4+ T cells were separated out. Having tested negative for nucleocapsid antibodies, the vaccine recipients showed no prior SARS-CoV-2 infection. Supplemented with approximately 10 IU/ml IL-2 and 8 to 10 ug/ml peptides, some 2 million PBMC per well were kept in culture. This entry comes from a study of vaccination effects on CD4 cells after COVID-19. At the level of the study: All study participants received two doses of BNT162b2 or mRNA-1273 vaccine. Findings and caveats of the study: Healthy vaccinees showed cross-reactivity with common cold coronaviruses in only 1 of 255 vaccine-induced clones. The authors studied few convalescent patients and collected no early post-infection timepoints.

This material consisted of CD4+ T cells from PBMCs cultured with SARS-CoV-2 spike peptides, taken before COVID-19 vaccination. The rearrangement joins TRBV11-3 to TRBJ2-3; TRBD2 aligns across 7 bases. The clonotype was recovered from a human donor who received a COVID-19 vaccine. The chain's CDR3 is CASSRSGGTDTQYF. The CDR3 DNA is TGTGCCAGCAGCCGAAGCGGGGGCACAGATACGCAGTATTTT. The full variable domain, completed using reference TRBV11-3 and TRBJ2-3, is EAGVVQSPRYKIIEKKQPVAFWCNPISGHNTLYWYLQNLGQGPELLIRYENEEAVDDSQLPKDRFSAERLKGVDSTLKIQPAELGDSAVYLCASSRSGGTDTQYFGPGTRLTVL.